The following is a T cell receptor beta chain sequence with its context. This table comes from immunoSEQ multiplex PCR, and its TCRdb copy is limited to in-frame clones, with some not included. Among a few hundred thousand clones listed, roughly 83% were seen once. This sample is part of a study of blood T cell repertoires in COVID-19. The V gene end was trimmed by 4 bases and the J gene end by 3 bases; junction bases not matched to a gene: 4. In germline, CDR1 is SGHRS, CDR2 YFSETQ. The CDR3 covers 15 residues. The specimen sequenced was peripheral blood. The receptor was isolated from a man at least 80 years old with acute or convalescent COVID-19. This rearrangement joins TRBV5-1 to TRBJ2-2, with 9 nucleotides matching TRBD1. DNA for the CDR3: TGCGCCAGCAGCCGGGGACAGGGTTACACCGGGGAGCTGTTTTTT. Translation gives CASSRGQGYTGELFF.